This T cell receptor (beta chain) was sequenced for a study of T cell repertoires in cytomegalovirus infection. For the study at large: In the study, CMV epitopes included recently identified HLA-C-restricted and well-studied HLA-B-restricted ones.

A few counts support this clonotype. Its antigen is unknown. CDR3 length: 12 residues. The germline V gene encodes CDR1 SNHLY and CDR2 FYNNEI. V was clipped by 7 bases and J by 7 bases, with 10 bases between them. MiXCR, applied by TCRdb to the reads, yields one record per CDR3 protein. The sample holds about a million distinct CDR3 sequences, around 32% seen once. This sequence was found in a human donor in good health (CMV status not recorded). Some clones in this sample may be carry-over from other donors' samples. The sequencing used cultured CD8+ T cells from PBMCs, collected from culture after CMV antigen stimulation. The V call is TRBV2, the J call TRBJ2-2; unclear D gene. CDR3 nucleotides: TGTGCCAGCAACCCGGGCGGCGGGGAGCTGTTTTTT. Translation: CASNPGGGELFF.